This TCR beta chain was documented in a study of cytomegalovirus exposure and HLA in healthy donors. Study observations and caveats: For most TCR beta V segments, an earlier analysis put the productive rate at about 87% or about 30% of the time. TCR beta chains numbering about 160 were designated cytomegalovirus-associated. Some V segments could not be told apart, so they were left out, TRBV6-2 and TRBV6-3 among them.

The CDR3 covers 16 residues. The germline V gene encodes CDR1 MNHNS and CDR2 SASEGT. V was cut by 4 bases and J by 1 base, with 17 bases left in between. A multiplex PCR was run with 60 Vbeta primers and 13 Jbeta primers. Sequenced by immunoSEQ multiplex PCR; TCRdb stores in-frame clones only, minus some. Seen here are approximately 250,000 clones, around four fifths observed once, and the top ten hold under 0.6%. Points on this clone: Its antigen is still unknown.

Sequenced material: PBMCs. The genes are TRBV6-1 and TRBJ2-7; the D gene is possibly TRBD1 (6 bases). The TCR was taken from a boy under 18 in good health and CMV-seronegative. The CDR3 spells CASSGVRDTESYEQYF. The DNA for the CDR3 is TGTGCCAGCAGTGGAGTACGGGACACGGAATCCTACGAGCAGTACTTC.